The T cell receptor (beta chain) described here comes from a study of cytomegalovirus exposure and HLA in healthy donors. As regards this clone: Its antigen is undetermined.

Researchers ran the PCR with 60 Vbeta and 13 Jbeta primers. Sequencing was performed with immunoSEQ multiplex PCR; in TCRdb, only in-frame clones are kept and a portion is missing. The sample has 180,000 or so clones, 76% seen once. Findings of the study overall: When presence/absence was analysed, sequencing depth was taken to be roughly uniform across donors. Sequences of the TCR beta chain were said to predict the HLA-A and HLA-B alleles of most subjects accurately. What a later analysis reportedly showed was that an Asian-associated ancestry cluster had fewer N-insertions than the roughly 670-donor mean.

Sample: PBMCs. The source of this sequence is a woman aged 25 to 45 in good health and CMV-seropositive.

The CDR3 is CASSVGLDQAVYF. The CDR3 DNA reads TGTGCCAGCAGCGTCGGACTAGATCAAGCAGTGTATTTT. The rearrangement joins TRBV4-2 to TRBJ2-3; 7 bases fit TRBD2. The CDR3 loop spans 13 amino acids. J was trimmed by 14 bases and V by 5 bases; bases with no gene match: 13. In germline, CDR1 is LGHNA, CDR2 YNFKEQ.